One sample yielded the 12 T cell receptor beta chains listed below, sequenced in a study of blood T cell repertoires in COVID-19. The protocol was immunoSEQ multiplex PCR, while the TCRdb copy is restricted to in-frame clones and leaves out a portion. This table holds 250,000 to 400,000 clones, approximately 91% found once. The specimen was PBMCs or T cells enriched from blood (not recorded which). These receptors originate from a man in his sixties who had recovered from COVID-19.

The V and J genes are TRBV5-1 and TRBJ2-1; 9 nucleotides match TRBD1. This CDR3 is built from 15 residues. V trimming: 0 bases; J trimming: 10 bases; junction bases outside the gene matches: 8. CDR1 is SGHRS and CDR2 is YFSETQ in the germline V gene. As DNA, the CDR3 is TGCGCCAGCAGCTTGGGGGACAGGGATCCTGGGGAGCAGTTCTTC. Its protein product is CASSLGDRDPGEQFF.

The chain combines TRBV28 with TRBJ1-4, with 8 bases fitting TRBD1. Germline trimming cut 4 bases from V and 7 bases from J; bases unmatched to any gene: 5. CDR3 size: 14 residues. Germline lookup yields CDR1 MDHEN and CDR2 SYDVKM. CDR3 bases: TGTGCCAGCAGTTCCGACAGGGGCCGTGAAAAACTGTTTTTT. It codes for CASSSDRGREKLFF.

This chain connects TRBV6-5 to TRBJ1-1; 7 nucleotides line up with TRBD1. The germline V gene has CDR1 MNHEY and CDR2 SVGAGI. CDR3 size: 12 residues. V lost 7 bases, J lost 2 bases, and 1 base stayed unmatched. The CDR3 DNA reads TGTGCCAGCAACAGGGGAAACACTGAAGCTTTCTTT. It yields the protein CASNRGNTEAFF.

V gene TRBV5-8 combines with J gene TRBJ1-1, with D possibly TRBD1 on 6 matching bases. Trimming shortened V by 2 bases and J by 4 bases, and 9 bases separated the two germline ends. The V gene's germline CDR1 is SGHTS and CDR2 YDEGEE. The CDR3 is made up of 13 amino acids. CDR3 DNA: TGTGCCAGCAGCTTCAGGGGTGGCACTGAAGCTTTCTTT. It is translated as CASSFRGGTEAFF.

Remarks on this clone: Other DNA sequences in the sample encode the same CDR3. The chain uses TRBV7-3 and TRBJ2-3; 7 bases fit TRBD2. CDR3 length equals 14 residues. Germline CDR1 SGHTA, CDR2 FQGTGA. The V segment lost 5 bases and the J segment 0 bases; nucleotides outside the gene matches: 2. CDR3 protein: CASSPGGSTDTQYF. The CDR3 nucleotides are TGTGCCAGCAGCCCCGGGGGGAGCACAGATACGCAGTATTTT.

V usage is TRBV11-3 and J usage is TRBJ2-1, with 10 positions matching TRBD1. After removal of 2 bases from V and 6 bases from J, the junction contained 7 bases not matched to a gene. Germline V gene lookup returns CDR1 SGHNT and CDR2 YENEEA. The CDR3 is 16 amino acids. The CDR3 bases are TGTGCCAGCAGCTTATCCCCAGGGACAGGGGTCAATGAGCAGTTCTTC. This codes for CASSLSPGTGVNEQFF.

This clone was observed once. The chain joins TRBV20-1 to TRBJ2-5, with 7 positions matching TRBD2. Per germline, CDR1 DFQATT and CDR2 SNEGSKA (reference sequence). This CDR3 spans 14 amino acids. V dropped 3 bases and J dropped 4; count of bases not matched to a gene: 8. Here the CDR3 DNA reads TGCAGTGCTAGTAAACGACTAGCCTCAGAGACCCAGTACTTC. Its protein product is CSASKRLASETQYF.

This sequence joins TRBV14 and TRBJ2-1, with a weak D call TRBD1 (6 bases). The CDR3 is 16 amino acids. V was cut by 2 bases and J by 6 bases, with 17 bases left in between. Germline V gene sequence: CDR1 SGHDN, CDR2 FVKESK. The CDR3, as DNA: TGTGCCAGCAGCCAACTAAACAGGGCAGGGGCCAATGAGCAGTTCTTC. This codes for CASSQLNRAGANEQFF.

V gene TRBV12-3 or TRBV12-4 combines with J gene TRBJ1-5; no clear D gene. Trimming shortened V by 3 bases and J by 15 bases, and 15 bases separated the two germline ends. The CDR3 runs to 12 residues. The CDR3 nucleotides read TGTGCCAGCAGTTTCCAAGACGGGATACGGCATTTT. Translated, it gives CASSFQDGIRHF.

V gene TRBV7-3 combines with J gene TRBJ2-5; unclear D gene. CDR1 is SGHTA, CDR2 FQGTGA, per germline. The CDR3 is 13 residues long. V was pared by 1 base and J by 7 bases, with 10 bases between. Written as DNA, the CDR3 is TGTGCCAGCAGCTTAAACACGGCAGGGACCCAGTACTTC. Its protein is CASSLNTAGTQYF. Based on the CDR3 plus reference TRBV7-3 and TRBJ2-5, the full variable domain is GAGVSQTPSNKVTEKGKYVELRCDPISGHTALYWYRQSLGQGPEFLIYFQGTGAADDSGLPNDRFFAVRPEGSVSTLKIQRTERGDSAVYLCASSLNTAGTQYFGPGTRLLVL.

The rearrangement uses TRBV19 and TRBJ2-1, with 11 bases that match TRBD1. CDR3 length: 15 residues. V lost 5 bases, J lost 6 bases, and 6 bases stayed unmatched. Germline V gene data show CDR1 as LNHDA and CDR2 as SQIVND (reference sequence). The CDR3 here is CASSVDRGPLNEQFF. The CDR3 coding sequence is TGTGCCAGTAGTGTGGACAGGGGGCCGCTCAATGAGCAGTTCTTC.

The chain links TRBV10-3 to TRBJ1-2; TRBD1 matches 7 bases. Trimming at V came to 1 base and at J to 10 bases, leaving 6 bases not matched to a gene. CDR3 size: 13 residues. The germline CDR1 and CDR2 sequences are ENHRY and SYGVKD. The CDR3 DNA reads as TGTGCCATCAGTGAGTTGGCGACAGGGTTCTACACCTTC. Protein product: CAISELATGFYTF.